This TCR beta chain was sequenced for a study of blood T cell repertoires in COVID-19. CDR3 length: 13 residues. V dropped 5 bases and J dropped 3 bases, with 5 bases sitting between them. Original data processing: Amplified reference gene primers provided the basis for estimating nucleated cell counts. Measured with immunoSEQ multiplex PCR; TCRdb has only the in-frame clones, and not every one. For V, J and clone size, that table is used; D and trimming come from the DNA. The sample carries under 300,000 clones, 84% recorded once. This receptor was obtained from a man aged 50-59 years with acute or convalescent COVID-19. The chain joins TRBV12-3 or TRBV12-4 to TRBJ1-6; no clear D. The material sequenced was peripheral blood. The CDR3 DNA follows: TGTGCCAGCAGTCAGGACTATAATTCACCCCTCCACTTT. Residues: CASSQDYNSPLHF.